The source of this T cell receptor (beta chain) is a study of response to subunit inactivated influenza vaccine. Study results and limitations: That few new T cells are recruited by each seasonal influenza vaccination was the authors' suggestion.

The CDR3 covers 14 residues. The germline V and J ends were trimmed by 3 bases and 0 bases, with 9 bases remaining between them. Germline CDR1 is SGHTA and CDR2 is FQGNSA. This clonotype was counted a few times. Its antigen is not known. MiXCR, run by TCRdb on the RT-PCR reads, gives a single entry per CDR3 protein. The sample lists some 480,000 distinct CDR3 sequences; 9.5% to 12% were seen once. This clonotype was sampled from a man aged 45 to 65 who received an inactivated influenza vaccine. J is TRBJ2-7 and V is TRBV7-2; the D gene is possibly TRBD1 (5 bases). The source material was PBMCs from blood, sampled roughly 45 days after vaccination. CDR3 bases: TGTGCCAGCAGCTTGGACATCAACTCCTACGAGCAGTACTTC. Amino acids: CASSLDINSYEQYF.